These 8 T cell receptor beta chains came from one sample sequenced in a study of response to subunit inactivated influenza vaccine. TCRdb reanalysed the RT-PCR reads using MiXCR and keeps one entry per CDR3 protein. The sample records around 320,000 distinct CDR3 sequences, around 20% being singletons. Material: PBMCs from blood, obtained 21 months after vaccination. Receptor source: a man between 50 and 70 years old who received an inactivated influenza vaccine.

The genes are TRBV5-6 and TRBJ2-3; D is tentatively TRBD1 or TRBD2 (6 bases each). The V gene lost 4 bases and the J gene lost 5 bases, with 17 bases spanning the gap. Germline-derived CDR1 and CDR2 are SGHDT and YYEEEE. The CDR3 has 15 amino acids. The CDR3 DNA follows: TGTGCCAGCAGCACCACCTCGGGGGCAGGAGATACGCAGTATTTT. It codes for CASSTTSGAGDTQYF.

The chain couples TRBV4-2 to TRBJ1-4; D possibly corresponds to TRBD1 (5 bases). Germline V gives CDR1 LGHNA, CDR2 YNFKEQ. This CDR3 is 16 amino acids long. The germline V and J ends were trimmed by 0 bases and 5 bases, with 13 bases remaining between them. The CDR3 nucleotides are TGTGCCAGCAGCCAAGATGCATCGGGACCCAATGAAAAACTGTTTTTT. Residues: CASSQDASGPNEKLFF.

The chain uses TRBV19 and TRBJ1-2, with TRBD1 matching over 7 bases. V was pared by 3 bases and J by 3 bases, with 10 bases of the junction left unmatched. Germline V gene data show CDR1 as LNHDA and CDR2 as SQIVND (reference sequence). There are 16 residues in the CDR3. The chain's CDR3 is CASSIVRQGGDYGYTF. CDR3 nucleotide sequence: TGTGCCAGTAGTATCGTCAGACAGGGAGGCGACTATGGCTACACCTTC. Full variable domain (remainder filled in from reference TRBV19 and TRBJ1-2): DGGITQSPKYLFRKEGQNVTLSCEQNLNHDAMYWYRQDPGQGLRLIYYSQIVNDFQKGDIAEGYSVSREKKESFPLTVTSAQKNPTAFYLCASSIVRQGGDYGYTFGSGTRLTVV.

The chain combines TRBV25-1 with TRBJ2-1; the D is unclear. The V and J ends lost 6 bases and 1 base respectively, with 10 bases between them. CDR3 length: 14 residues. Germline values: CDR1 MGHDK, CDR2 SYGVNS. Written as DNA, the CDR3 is TGTGCCAGCAGCGACCGGAATTCCTACAATGAGCAGTTCTTC. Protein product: CASSDRNSYNEQFF. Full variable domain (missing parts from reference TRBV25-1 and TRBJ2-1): EADIYQTPRYLVIGTGKKITLECSQTMGHDKMYWYQQDPGMELHLIHYSYGVNSTEKGDLSSESTVSRIRTEHFPLTLESARPSHTSQYLCASSDRNSYNEQFFGPGTRLTVL.

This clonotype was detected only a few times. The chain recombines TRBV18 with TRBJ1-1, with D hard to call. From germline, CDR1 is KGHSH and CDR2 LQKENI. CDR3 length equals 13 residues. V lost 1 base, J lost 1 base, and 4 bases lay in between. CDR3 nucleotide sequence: TGTGCCAGCTCACCACACACGAACACTGAAGCTTTCTTT. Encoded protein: CASSPHTNTEAFF. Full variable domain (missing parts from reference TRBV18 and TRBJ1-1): NAGVMQNPRHLVRRRGQEARLRCSPMKGHSHVYWYRQLPEEGLKFMVYLQKENIIDESGMPKERFSAEFPKEGPSILRIQQVVRGDSAAYFCASSPHTNTEAFFGQGTRLTVV.

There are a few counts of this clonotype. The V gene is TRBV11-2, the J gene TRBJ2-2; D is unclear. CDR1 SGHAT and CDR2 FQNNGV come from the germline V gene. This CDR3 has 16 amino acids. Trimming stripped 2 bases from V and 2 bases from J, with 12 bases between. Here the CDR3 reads CASSLTVSPNTGELFF. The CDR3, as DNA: TGTGCCAGCAGCTTAACCGTATCCCCTAACACCGGGGAGCTGTTTTTT.

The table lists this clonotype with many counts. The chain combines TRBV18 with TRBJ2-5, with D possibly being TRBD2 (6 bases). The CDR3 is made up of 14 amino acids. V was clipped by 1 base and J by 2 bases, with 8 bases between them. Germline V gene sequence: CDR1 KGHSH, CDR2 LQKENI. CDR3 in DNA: TGTGCCAGCTCACCACGGCGGGGACAAGAGACCCAGTACTTC. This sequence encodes CASSPRRGQETQYF. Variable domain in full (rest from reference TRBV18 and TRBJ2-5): NAGVMQNPRHLVRRRGQEARLRCSPMKGHSHVYWYRQLPEEGLKFMVYLQKENIIDESGMPKERFSAEFPKEGPSILRIQQVVRGDSAAYFCASSPRRGQETQYFGPGTRLLVL.

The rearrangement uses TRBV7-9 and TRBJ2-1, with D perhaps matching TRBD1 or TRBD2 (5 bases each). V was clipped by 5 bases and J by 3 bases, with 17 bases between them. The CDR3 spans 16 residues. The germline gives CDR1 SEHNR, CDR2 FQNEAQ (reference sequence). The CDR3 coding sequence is TGTGCCAGCAGCCTCAGGTCCGGGGCGCACTACAATGAGCAGTTCTTC. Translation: CASSLRSGAHYNEQFF.